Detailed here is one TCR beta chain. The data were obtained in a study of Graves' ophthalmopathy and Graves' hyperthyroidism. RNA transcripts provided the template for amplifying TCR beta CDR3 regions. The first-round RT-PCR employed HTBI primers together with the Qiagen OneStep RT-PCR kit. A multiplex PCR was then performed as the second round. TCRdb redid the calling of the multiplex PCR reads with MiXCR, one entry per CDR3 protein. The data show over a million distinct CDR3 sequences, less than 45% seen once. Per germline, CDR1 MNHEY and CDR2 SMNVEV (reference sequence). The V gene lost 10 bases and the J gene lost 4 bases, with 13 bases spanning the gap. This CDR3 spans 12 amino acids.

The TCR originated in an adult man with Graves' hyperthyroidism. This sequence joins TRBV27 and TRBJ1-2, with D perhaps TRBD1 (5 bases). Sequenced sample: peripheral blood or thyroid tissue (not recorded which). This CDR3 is CATSGDSYGYTF. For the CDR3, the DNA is TGTGCCACTTCGGGTGACAGCTATGGCTACACCTTC.